The 7 T cell receptor beta chains given below trace back to one sample, sequenced in a study of T cell responses to AZD1222 COVID-19 vaccine. This table comes from immunoSEQ multiplex PCR, and its TCRdb copy is limited to in-frame clones, with some not included. The data contain roughly 90,000 clones, over 75% of them singletons. Sequenced here: peripheral blood, sampled 28 days after the second AZD1222 dose. The receptors come from an adult who received the AZD1222 COVID-19 vaccine.

Comment on this clone: Different DNA sequences within this sample yield the same CDR3. CDR3 region: CASSYSPNSPLHF. CDR3 in DNA: TGTGCCAGCAGTTACTCCCCAAATTCACCCCTCCACTTT. The chain has TRBV6-5 and TRBJ1-6; D is ambiguous. The CDR3 sequence is 13 residues long. Looked up from germline, CDR1 is MNHEY and CDR2 is SVGAGI. V was pared by 0 bases and J by 7 bases, with 4 bases between.

V is TRBV5-6 and J is TRBJ2-7; 7 bases fit TRBD2. The CDR3 is made up of 12 amino acids. The germline V gene encodes CDR1 SGHDT and CDR2 YYEEEE. The junction had 1 base not matched to a gene; V was cut back by 3 bases and J by 4 bases. The CDR3 nucleotides read TGTGCCAGCAGCTGGACTAGTTACGAGCAGTACTTC. Its translation is CASSWTSYEQYF.

The chain recombines TRBV19 with TRBJ1-1; the match to TRBD1 covers 7 bases. V lost 5 bases to trimming and J lost 3 bases; unmatched junction nucleotides: 6. CDR3 size: 14 residues. CDR1 is LNHDA and CDR2 is SQIVND in the germline V gene (reference sequence). Written as DNA, the CDR3 is TGTGCCAGTAGTGACGACAGGGCGCACACTGAAGCTTTCTTT. Translation gives CASSDDRAHTEAFF.

The chain couples TRBV5-4 to TRBJ1-3; D unresolved. CDR1 is SGHNT, CDR2 YYREEE, per germline (reference sequence). The V end was cut by 0 bases, the J end by 14 bases, with 18 bases between. The length of the CDR3 is 14 residues. CDR3: CASSLGDGPHFLYF. The CDR3 bases are TGTGCCAGCAGCTTGGGAGATGGACCGCACTTTCTATATTTT. Full variable domain (rest looked up from reference TRBV5-4 and TRBJ1-3): ETGVTQSPTHLIKTRGQQVTLRCSSQSGHNTVSWYQQALGQGPQFIFQYYREEENGRGNFPPRFSGLQFPNYSSELNVNALELDDSALYLCASSLGDGPHFLYFGEGSWLTVV.

The chain uses TRBV30 and TRBJ1-6; D is possibly TRBD1 (5 bases). V lost 0 bases, J lost 7 bases, and 10 bases lay in between. The length of the CDR3 is 14 residues. In germline, CDR1 is GTSNPN, CDR2 SVGIG (reference sequence). The CDR3 DNA reads as TGTGCCTGGAGTGTAAGGGGCGTCAATTCACCCCTCCACTTT. The encoded protein is CAWSVRGVNSPLHF.

This clone has a single count. V and J are TRBV15 and TRBJ1-1, with TRBD1 as a possible D gene (6 bases). Germline values: CDR1 LNHNV, CDR2 YYDKDF (reference sequence). Trimming pared 1 base from V and 2 bases from J, leaving 14 bases between. The CDR3 contains 16 residues. CDR3 loop: CATSRGPGGSNTEAFF. DNA for the CDR3: TGTGCCACCAGCAGAGGACCTGGGGGCTCCAACACTGAAGCTTTCTTT.

V usage is TRBV20-1 and J usage is TRBJ2-1; D is unresolved. The germline V gene encodes CDR1 DFQATT and CDR2 SNEGSKA (reference sequence). The CDR3 is 12 residues long. V gave up 3 bases and J gave up 3 bases, with 6 bases separating them. CDR3 sequence: CSASAVYNEQFF. CDR3 nucleotides: TGCAGTGCTAGTGCGGTCTACAATGAGCAGTTCTTC.